This T cell receptor (beta chain) was captured by sequencing in a study of T cells after yellow fever vaccination. Findings of the study overall: Abundant contaminating clonotypes from the bulk population could appear in FACS-sorted repertoires. The CD4 compartment and the CD8 compartment contained a small share of clonotypes in common. The study found a weaker secondary response that peaked faster, day 5 versus 15.

V lost 6 bases to trimming and J lost 1 base; unmatched junction nucleotides: 3. In germline, CDR1 is MNHEY, CDR2 SVGAGI. The CDR3 has 16 residues. This clonotype was picked up many times. Its antigen is not known. TCRdb reprocessed the 5' RACE reads with MiXCR, giving one entry per CDR3 protein. The sample lists about 240,000 distinct CDR3 sequences; roughly 7.2% were seen once. This material consisted of CD4+ T cells sorted from PBMCs, taken 15 days after the yellow fever booster vaccination. This sequence was found in a man younger than 45 who received the YFV17D yellow fever vaccine. This chain links TRBV6-5 with TRBJ2-1; 13 positions agree with TRBD2. CDR3: CASSGLAGASYNEQFF. The CDR3 DNA reads as TGTGCCAGCAGCGGACTAGCGGGAGCATCCTACAATGAGCAGTTCTTC.